This T cell receptor beta chain was sequenced for a study of OX40 agonist ivuxolimab in advanced cancers. Here immunoSEQ multiplex PCR was the method, and the copy in TCRdb shows in-frame clones only, minus some. Of about 68,000 clones in the sample, around 93% were seen once. Germline V gene sequence: CDR1 MNHEY, CDR2 SMNVEV (reference sequence). This CDR3 is 14 amino acids long. V dropped 3 bases and J dropped 6 bases, with 9 bases sitting between them. This TCR came from an adult with an advanced solid tumor such as melanoma, head and neck, liver or kidney cancer. The chain employs TRBV27 and TRBJ1-6, with no clear D. The sequencing used CD4+ or CD8+ T cells sorted from blood, collected in a trial of the OX40 agonist ivuxolimab. DNA of the CDR3: TGTGCCAGCAGTTTGACGGGGAGTAATTCACCCCTCCACTTT. Encoded protein: CASSLTGSNSPLHF.